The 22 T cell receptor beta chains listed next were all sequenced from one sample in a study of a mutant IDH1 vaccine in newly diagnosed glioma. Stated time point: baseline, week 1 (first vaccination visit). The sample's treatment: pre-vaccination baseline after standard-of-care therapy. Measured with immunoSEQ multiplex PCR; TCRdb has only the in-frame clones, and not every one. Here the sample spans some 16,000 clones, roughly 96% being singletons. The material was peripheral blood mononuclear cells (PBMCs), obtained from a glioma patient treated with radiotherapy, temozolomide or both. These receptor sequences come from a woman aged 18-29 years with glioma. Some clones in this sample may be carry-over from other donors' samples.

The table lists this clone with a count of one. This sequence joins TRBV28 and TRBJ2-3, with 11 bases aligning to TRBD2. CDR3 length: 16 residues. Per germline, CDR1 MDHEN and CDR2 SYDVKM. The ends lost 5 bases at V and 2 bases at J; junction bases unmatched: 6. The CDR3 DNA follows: TGTGCCAGCAGTCCGTTAGCGGGAGGGAACACAGATACGCAGTATTTT. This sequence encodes CASSPLAGGNTDTQYF.

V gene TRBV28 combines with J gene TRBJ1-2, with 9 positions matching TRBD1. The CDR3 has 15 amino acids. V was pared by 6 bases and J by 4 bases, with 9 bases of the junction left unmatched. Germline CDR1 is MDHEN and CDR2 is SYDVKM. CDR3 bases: TGTGCCAGCAGCTCGTTTACGACAGGGGGCTATGGCTACACCTTC. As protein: CASSSFTTGGYGYTF.

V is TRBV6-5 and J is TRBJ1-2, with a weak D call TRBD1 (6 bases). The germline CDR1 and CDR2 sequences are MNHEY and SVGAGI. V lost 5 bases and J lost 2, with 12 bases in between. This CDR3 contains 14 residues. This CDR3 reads CASSRTVNNYGYTF. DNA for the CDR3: TGTGCCAGCAGTCGGACAGTTAACAACTATGGCTACACCTTC.

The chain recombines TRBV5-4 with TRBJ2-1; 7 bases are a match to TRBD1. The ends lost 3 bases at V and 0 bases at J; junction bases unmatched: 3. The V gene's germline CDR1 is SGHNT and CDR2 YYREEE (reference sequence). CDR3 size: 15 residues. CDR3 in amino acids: CASSWDSSSYNEQFF. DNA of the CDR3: TGTGCCAGCAGCTGGGACAGTAGCTCCTACAATGAGCAGTTCTTC.

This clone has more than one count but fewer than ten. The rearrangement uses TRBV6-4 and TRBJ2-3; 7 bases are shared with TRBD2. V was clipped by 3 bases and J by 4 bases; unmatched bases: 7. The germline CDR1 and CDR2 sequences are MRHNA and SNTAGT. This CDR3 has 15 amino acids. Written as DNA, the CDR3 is TGTGCCAGCAGTGAAGACGGCGGGAGTGCAGATACGCAGTATTTT. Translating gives CASSEDGGSADTQYF.

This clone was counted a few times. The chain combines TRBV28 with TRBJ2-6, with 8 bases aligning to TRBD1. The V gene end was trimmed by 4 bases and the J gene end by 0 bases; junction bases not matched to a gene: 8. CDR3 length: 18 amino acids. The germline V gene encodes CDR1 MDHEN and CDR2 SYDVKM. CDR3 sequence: CASSSWTGTNSGANVLTF. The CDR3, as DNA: TGTGCCAGCAGTTCTTGGACAGGGACCAACTCTGGGGCCAACGTCCTGACTTTC.

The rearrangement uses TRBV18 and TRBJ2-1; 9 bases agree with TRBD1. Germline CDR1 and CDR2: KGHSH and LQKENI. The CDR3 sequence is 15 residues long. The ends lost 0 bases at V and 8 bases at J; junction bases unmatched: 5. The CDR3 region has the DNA TGTGCCAGCTCACCACCGACAGGGGGGATTTATGAGCAGTTCTTC. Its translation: CASSPPTGGIYEQFF.

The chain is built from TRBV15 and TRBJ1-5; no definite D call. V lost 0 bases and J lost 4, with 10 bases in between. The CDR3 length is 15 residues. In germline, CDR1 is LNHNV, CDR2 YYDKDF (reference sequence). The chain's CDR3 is CATSRDSGGNQPQHF. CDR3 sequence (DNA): TGTGCCACCAGCAGAGATAGCGGAGGGAATCAGCCCCAGCATTTT. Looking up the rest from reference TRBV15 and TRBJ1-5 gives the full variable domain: DAMVIQNPRYQVTQFGKPVTLSCSQTLNHNVMYWYQQKSSQAPKLLFHYYDKDFNNEADTPDNFQSRRPNTSFCFLDIRSPGLGDTAMYLCATSRDSGGNQPQHFGDGTRLSIL.

Here the CDR3 DNA reads TGTGCCAGCAGTGGAGACTCAGATACGCAGTATTTT. Its translation is CASSGDSDTQYF. The chain employs TRBV2 and TRBJ2-3; unclear D gene. This CDR3 spans 12 amino acids. Germline CDR1 reads SNHLY; CDR2 reads FYNNEI. Trimming stripped 4 bases from V and 4 bases from J, with 6 bases between.

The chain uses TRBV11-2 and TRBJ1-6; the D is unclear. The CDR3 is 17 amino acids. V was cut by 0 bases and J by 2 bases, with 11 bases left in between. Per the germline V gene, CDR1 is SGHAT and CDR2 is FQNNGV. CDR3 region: CASSLDLGGTYNSPLHF. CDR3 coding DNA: TGTGCCAGCAGCTTAGATCTTGGAGGGACCTATAATTCACCCCTCCACTTT.

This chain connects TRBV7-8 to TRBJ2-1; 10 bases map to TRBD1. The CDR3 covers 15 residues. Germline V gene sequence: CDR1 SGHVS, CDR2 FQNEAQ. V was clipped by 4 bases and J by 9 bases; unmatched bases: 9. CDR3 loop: CASSYRDRGYPEQFF. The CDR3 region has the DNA TGTGCCAGCAGCTACCGGGACAGGGGTTACCCTGAGCAGTTCTTC.

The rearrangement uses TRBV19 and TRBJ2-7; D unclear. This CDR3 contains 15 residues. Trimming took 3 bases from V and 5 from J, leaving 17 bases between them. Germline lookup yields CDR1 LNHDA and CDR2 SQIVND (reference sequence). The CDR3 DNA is TGTGCCAGTAGTATTTCGCGCCAGGATTCAAACGAGCAGTACTTC. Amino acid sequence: CASSISRQDSNEQYF. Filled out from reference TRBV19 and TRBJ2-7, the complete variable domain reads DGGITQSPKYLFRKEGQNVTLSCEQNLNHDAMYWYRQDPGQGLRLIYYSQIVNDFQKGDIAEGYSVSREKKESFPLTVTSAQKNPTAFYLCASSISRQDSNEQYFGPGTRLTVT.

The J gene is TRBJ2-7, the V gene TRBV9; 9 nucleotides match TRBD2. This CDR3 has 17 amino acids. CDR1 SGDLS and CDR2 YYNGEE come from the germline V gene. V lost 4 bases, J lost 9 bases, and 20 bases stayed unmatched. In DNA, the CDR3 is TGTGCCAGCAGCCCACCGGGGCTAGCGGGACGCTCGGTAAGGCAGTACTTC. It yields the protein CASSPPGLAGRSVRQYF.

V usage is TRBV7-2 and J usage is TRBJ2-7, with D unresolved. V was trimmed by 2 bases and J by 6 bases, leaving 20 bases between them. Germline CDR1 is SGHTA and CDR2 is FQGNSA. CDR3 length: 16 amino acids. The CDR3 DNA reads TGTGCCAGCAGCTTATCCCATGGCGACACCCTGGGCGAGCAGTACTTC. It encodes CASSLSHGDTLGEQYF.

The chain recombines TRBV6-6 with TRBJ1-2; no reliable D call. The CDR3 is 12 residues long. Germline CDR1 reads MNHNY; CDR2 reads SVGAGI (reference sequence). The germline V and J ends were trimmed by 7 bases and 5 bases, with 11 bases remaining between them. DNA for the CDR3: TGTGCCAGCACCCTCGGGGATTATGGCTACACCTTC. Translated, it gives CASTLGDYGYTF.

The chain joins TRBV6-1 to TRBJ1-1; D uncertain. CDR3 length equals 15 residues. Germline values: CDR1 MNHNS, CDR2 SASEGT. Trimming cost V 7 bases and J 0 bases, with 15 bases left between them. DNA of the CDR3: TGTGCCAGCAACGAGCACGAGGCTATGAACACTGAAGCTTTCTTT. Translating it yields CASNEHEAMNTEAFF.

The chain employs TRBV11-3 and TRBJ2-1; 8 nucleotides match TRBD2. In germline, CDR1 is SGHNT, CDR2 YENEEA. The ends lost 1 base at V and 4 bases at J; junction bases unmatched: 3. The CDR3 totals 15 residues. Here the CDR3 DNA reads TGTGCCAGCAGCTTAGGTAGCGGGGAATACAATGAGCAGTTCTTC. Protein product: CASSLGSGEYNEQFF.

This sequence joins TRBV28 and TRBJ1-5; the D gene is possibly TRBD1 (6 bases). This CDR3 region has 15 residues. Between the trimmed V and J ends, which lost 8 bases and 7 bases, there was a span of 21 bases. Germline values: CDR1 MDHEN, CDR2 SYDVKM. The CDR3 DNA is TGTGCCAGCGGGGGCGGGGTGGGAAATAGCCAGCCCCAGCATTTT. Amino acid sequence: CASGGGVGNSQPQHF.

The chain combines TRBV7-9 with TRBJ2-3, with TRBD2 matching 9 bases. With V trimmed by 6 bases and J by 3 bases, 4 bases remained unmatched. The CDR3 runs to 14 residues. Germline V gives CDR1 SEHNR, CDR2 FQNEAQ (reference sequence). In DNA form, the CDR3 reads TGTGCCAGCAGGCGGGGGGGCGTAACAGATACGCAGTATTTT. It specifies CASRRGGVTDTQYF.

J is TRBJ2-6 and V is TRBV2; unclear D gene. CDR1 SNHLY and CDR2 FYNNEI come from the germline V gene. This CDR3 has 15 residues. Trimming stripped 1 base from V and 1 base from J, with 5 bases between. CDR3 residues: CASSEDSSGANVLTF. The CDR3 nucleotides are TGTGCCAGCAGTGAAGATAGTTCTGGGGCCAACGTCCTGACTTTC.

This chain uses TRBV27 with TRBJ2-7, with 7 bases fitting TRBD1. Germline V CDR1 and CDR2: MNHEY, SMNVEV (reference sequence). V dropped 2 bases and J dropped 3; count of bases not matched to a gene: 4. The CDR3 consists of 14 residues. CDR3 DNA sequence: TGTGCCAGCAGTTTAACGACAGGGAGCTACGAGCAGTACTTC. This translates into CASSLTTGSYEQYF.

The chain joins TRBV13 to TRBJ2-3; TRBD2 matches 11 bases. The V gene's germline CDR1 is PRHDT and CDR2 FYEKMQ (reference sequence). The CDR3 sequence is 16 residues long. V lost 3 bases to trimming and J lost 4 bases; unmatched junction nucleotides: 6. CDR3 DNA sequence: TGTGCCAGCAGCTTTAGCGGGGGGGCCGTTTCAGATACGCAGTATTTT. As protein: CASSFSGGAVSDTQYF.